This T cell receptor (beta chain) is from a study of patients and donors after allogeneic stem cell transplantation. MiXCR was run by TCRdb on the RT-PCR reads, yielding one entry per CDR3 protein. Of roughly 880,000 distinct CDR3 sequences in the sample, approximately 19% were seen once. The length of the CDR3 is 15 residues. Germline V gives CDR1 SGHRS, CDR2 YFSETQ. The trim removed 1 base at V and 6 bases at J, leaving 9 bases unmatched. This sequence was found in a human donor who was either an allogeneic HSCT recipient or a stem cell or donor lymphocyte infusion donor (not recorded which). It is not recorded whose cells these are; they may come from a transplant donor. The sequenced sample was blood, either unsorted or a sorted T cell fraction (not recorded which). This sequence joins TRBV5-1 and TRBJ1-2; TRBD1 aligns across 7 bases. CDR3 in DNA: TGCGCCAGCAGCTTGAGGACTCTTGGGACAGATGGCTACACCTTC. Amino acid sequence: CASSLRTLGTDGYTF.